Below are 17 T cell receptor beta chains sequenced from a single sample in a study of blood T cell repertoires in COVID-19. Method: immunoSEQ multiplex PCR; TCRdb's copy keeps in-frame clones and lacks some. The data show about 30,000 clones, about 91% seen once. The sample comprised peripheral blood. The receptors shown here come from a human donor in a cohort sampled during active COVID-19.

This clone has just one count. This chain links TRBV7-9 with TRBJ2-3, with TRBD2 as a possible D gene (5 bases). V was clipped by 1 base and J by 6 bases, with 11 bases between them. The germline CDR1 and CDR2 sequences are SEHNR and FQNEAQ (reference sequence). This CDR3 is 14 amino acids long. The CDR3: CASSLDMRGDTQYF. In nucleotides, the CDR3 is TGTGCCAGCAGCTTAGATATGAGAGGGGATACGCAGTATTTT. Full variable domain (missing parts from reference TRBV7-9 and TRBJ2-3): DTGVSQNPRHKITKRGQNVTFRCDPISEHNRLYWYRQTLGQGPEFLTYFQNEAQLEKSRLLSDRFSAERPKGSFSTLEIQRTEQGDSAMYLCASSLDMRGDTQYFGPGTRLTVL.

V and J are TRBV10-3 and TRBJ1-4; TRBD1 might be the D (5 bases). V was cut by 7 bases and J by 8 bases, with 14 bases left in between. Germline lookup yields CDR1 ENHRY and CDR2 SYGVKD. CDR3 size: 13 residues. CDR3 region: CAINAGVREKLFF. The CDR3 DNA reads as TGTGCCATCAACGCGGGGGTGAGGGAAAAACTGTTTTTT.

This chain links TRBV19 with TRBJ2-1; weak D call: TRBD2 (7 bases). In germline, CDR1 is LNHDA, CDR2 SQIVND (reference sequence). The V gene lost 4 bases and the J gene lost 7 bases, with 17 bases spanning the gap. The CDR3 spans 15 residues. CDR3 coding DNA: TGTGCCAGTAGTAACCCCAGCGGGACAATGAATGAGCAGTTCTTC. Amino acid sequence: CASSNPSGTMNEQFF.

This clone was recorded only once. The genes are TRBV30 and TRBJ1-1; 8 nucleotides agree with TRBD1. Germline V CDR1 and CDR2: GTSNPN, SVGIG (reference sequence). The CDR3 loop spans 15 amino acids. Losses at the gene ends were 0 bases for V and 5 bases for J; bases not matched to a gene: 8. The DNA for the CDR3 is TGTGCCTGGAGTGTAGGAGGGACAGGAGGGACTGAAGCTTTCTTT. This codes for CAWSVGGTGGTEAFF.

This clone was seen a single time. The chain is built from TRBV15 and TRBJ1-4; D is possibly TRBD1 (5 bases). In germline, CDR1 is LNHNV, CDR2 YYDKDF (reference sequence). The CDR3 has 14 amino acids. The V gene lost 5 bases and the J gene lost 8 bases, with 15 bases spanning the gap. Written as DNA, the CDR3 is TGTGCCACCAGCTTGCGGGGGGGACGGGAAAAACTGTTTTTT. It is translated as CATSLRGGREKLFF.

This clone was counted only a few times. The gene calls are TRBV5-1 and TRBJ2-2; 7 nucleotides line up with TRBD1. Germline assignment: CDR1 SGHRS and CDR2 YFSETQ. Trimming at V came to 4 bases and at J to 7 bases, leaving 7 bases not matched to a gene. The CDR3 is 14 residues long. In DNA, the CDR3 is TGCGCCAGCAGCCTCCTGACAGGGCACGGGGAGCTGTTTTTT. This encodes CASSLLTGHGELFF.

The chain links TRBV28 to TRBJ1-1; TRBD1 aligns across 10 bases. The J segment lost 0 bases and the V segment lost 3 bases, leaving 1 base of the junction unmatched. The germline gives CDR1 MDHEN, CDR2 SYDVKM. The CDR3 has 15 amino acids. The CDR3 loop is CASSLDRGMNTEAFF. The CDR3 bases are TGTGCCAGCAGTTTGGACAGGGGGATGAACACTGAAGCTTTCTTT.

The rearrangement uses TRBV11-2 and TRBJ2-7; a possible D gene is TRBD2 (5 bases). The CDR3 is made up of 16 amino acids. V lost 0 bases and J 2 bases, leaving 14 bases between the germline ends. Germline V CDR1 and CDR2: SGHAT, FQNNGV. The CDR3 region has the DNA TGTGCCAGCAGCTTAGAAGCGGCGGTTTTCCCCTACGAGCAGTACTTC. The encoded protein is CASSLEAAVFPYEQYF.

The genes are TRBV5-1 and TRBJ1-3; D perhaps matches TRBD1 (5 bases). The CDR3 sequence is 15 residues long. The ends were cut back, 5 bases at V and 0 bases at J, with 12 bases in the middle. Germline V lookup: CDR1 SGHRS, CDR2 YFSETQ. The CDR3 DNA reads as TGCGCCAGCAGACGGTCGGACACCTCTGGAAACACCATATATTTT. This sequence encodes CASRRSDTSGNTIYF.

This clone has more than one count but fewer than ten. The chain employs TRBV3-1 (or the pseudogene TRBV3-2) and TRBJ2-6; no definite D call. The CDR3 spans 15 residues. V was cut by 2 bases and J by 3 bases, with 8 bases left in between. CDR1 and CDR2 from the germline V gene are LGHDT and YNNKEL (reference sequence). The CDR3, as DNA: TGTGCCAGCAGCCAAATAGTACTTGGGGCCAACGTCCTGACTTTC. This sequence encodes CASSQIVLGANVLTF.

J is TRBJ1-4 and V is TRBV7-2; TRBD1 agrees at 8 bases. V lost 5 bases and J lost 5; bases outside the gene matches: 4. CDR3 length: 14 amino acids. Per the germline V gene, CDR1 is SGHTA and CDR2 is FQGNSA. CDR3 residues: CASSEDRANEKLFF. CDR3 sequence (DNA): TGTGCCAGCAGCGAGGACAGGGCGAATGAAAAACTGTTTTTT.

The chain joins TRBV2 to TRBJ2-3, with D possibly TRBD2 on 5 matching bases. The CDR3 length is 12 residues. Between the trimmed V and J ends, which lost 6 bases and 6 bases, there was a span of 10 bases. The germline V gene encodes CDR1 SNHLY and CDR2 FYNNEI. This chain's CDR3 is CASSRGFDTQYF. CDR3 coding DNA: TGTGCCAGCAGCCGGGGTTTCGATACGCAGTATTTT.

V and J are TRBV14 and TRBJ1-1; 8 bases are shared with TRBD1. In germline, CDR1 is SGHDN, CDR2 FVKESK. CDR3 length equals 14 residues. After removal of 2 bases from V and 3 bases from J, the junction contained 2 bases not matched to a gene. This CDR3 reads CASSQTGGHTEAFF. CDR3 nucleotides: TGTGCCAGCAGCCAAACAGGGGGGCACACTGAAGCTTTCTTT.

The rearrangement uses TRBV5-6 and TRBJ1-1; TRBD1 matches 10 bases. Per germline, CDR1 SGHDT and CDR2 YYEEEE. The CDR3 spans 17 residues. V lost 5 bases to trimming and J lost 2 bases; unmatched junction nucleotides: 12. CDR3 amino acids: CASRNGDRGLSNTEAFF. CDR3 coding DNA: TGTGCCAGCAGGAACGGGGACAGGGGATTGTCTAACACTGAAGCTTTCTTT.

The chain employs TRBV20-1 and TRBJ2-7; D gene uncertain. CDR1 is DFQATT, CDR2 SNEGSKA, per germline (reference sequence). V was trimmed by 6 bases and J by 3 bases, leaving 9 bases between them. CDR3 length: 11 residues. The CDR3 region has the DNA TGCAGTGCCCTGAGTGGCTACGAGCAGTACTTC. Its translation: CSALSGYEQYF.

This chain connects TRBV6-5 to TRBJ1-4, with D maybe TRBD1 (6 bases). Per the germline V gene, CDR1 is MNHEY and CDR2 is SVGAGI. Deletions cut 6 bases from V and 2 bases from J, with 13 bases between. This CDR3 spans 15 amino acids. CDR3 region: CASRAPGVTNEKLFF. CDR3 DNA sequence: TGTGCCAGCAGGGCGCCAGGGGTTACTAATGAAAAACTGTTTTTT.

V usage is TRBV14 and J usage is TRBJ2-2, with TRBD2 as a possible D gene (5 bases). This CDR3 is 17 amino acids long. Per the germline V gene, CDR1 is SGHDN and CDR2 is FVKESK. The germline V and J ends were trimmed by 6 bases and 5 bases, with 22 bases remaining between them. The CDR3 here is CASSLFSGNTPTGELFF. CDR3 DNA sequence: TGTGCCAGCAGTCTTTTCTCCGGGAACACCCCGACCGGGGAGCTGTTTTTT.